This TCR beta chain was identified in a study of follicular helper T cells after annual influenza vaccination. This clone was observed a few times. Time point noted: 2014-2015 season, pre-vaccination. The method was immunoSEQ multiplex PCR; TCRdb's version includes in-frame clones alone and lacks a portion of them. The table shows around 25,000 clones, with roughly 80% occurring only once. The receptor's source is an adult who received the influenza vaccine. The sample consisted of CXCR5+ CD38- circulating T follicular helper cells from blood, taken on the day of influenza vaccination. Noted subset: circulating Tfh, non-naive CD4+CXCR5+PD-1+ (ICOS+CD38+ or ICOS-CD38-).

Here the CDR3 DNA reads TGTGCCAGCAGCTTAGGGCACAATAATGAAAAACTGTTTTTT. This gives the protein CASSLGHNNEKLFF. The V gene is TRBV11-2, the J gene TRBJ1-4, with D uncertain. V lost 1 base and J lost 4, with 7 bases in between. This CDR3 contains 14 residues. Germline CDR1 and CDR2: SGHAT and FQNNGV.